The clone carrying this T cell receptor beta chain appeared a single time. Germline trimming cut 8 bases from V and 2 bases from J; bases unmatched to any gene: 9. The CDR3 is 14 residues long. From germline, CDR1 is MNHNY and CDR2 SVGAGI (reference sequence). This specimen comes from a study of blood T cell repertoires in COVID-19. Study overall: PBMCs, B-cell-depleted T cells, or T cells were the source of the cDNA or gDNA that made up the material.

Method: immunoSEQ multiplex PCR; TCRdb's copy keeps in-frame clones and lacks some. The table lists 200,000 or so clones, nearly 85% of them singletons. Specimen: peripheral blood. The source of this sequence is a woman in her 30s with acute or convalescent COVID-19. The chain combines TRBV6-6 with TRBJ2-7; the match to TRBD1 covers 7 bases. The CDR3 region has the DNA TGTGCCAGCGGGTTGACAGGGTCCCCCTACGAGCAGTACTTC. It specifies CASGLTGSPYEQYF.